This entry lists 27 T cell receptor beta chains sequenced from one sample in a study of T cell repertoires in cytomegalovirus infection. TCRdb reprocessed the reads with MiXCR, giving one entry per CDR3 protein. The sample includes some 390,000 distinct CDR3 sequences, 18% of them seen just once. Sequenced: PBMCs. The receptors derive from a human donor in good health (CMV status not recorded). Some clones in this sample may be carry-over from other donors' samples.

This clonotype was observed a handful of times. The chain joins TRBV12-3 or TRBV12-4 to TRBJ2-3; no definite D call. The CDR3 is 14 residues long. V gave up 4 bases and J gave up 2 bases, with 10 bases separating them. CDR3 residues: CASSWAGFTDTQYF. CDR3 DNA sequence: TGTGCCAGCAGTTGGGCTGGGTTCACAGATACGCAGTATTTT.

This clonotype appeared many times. The J gene is TRBJ1-3, the V gene TRBV19, with TRBD1 matching over 8 bases. Germline-derived CDR1 and CDR2 are LNHDA and SQIVND (reference sequence). V shed 6 bases and J 2 bases; nucleotides not matched to a gene: 6. The CDR3 totals 15 residues. CDR3 loop: CASRKTGVTGNTIYF. CDR3 nucleotides: TGTGCCAGTAGAAAGACAGGGGTGACTGGAAACACCATATATTTT.

In its sample, this clonotype was seen a few times. The DNA for the CDR3 is TGCGCCAGCAGCCAATTTGGACAGGGGAGCACAGATACGCAGTATTTT. Protein sequence: CASSQFGQGSTDTQYF. The chain is built from TRBV4-1 and TRBJ2-3; the match to TRBD1 covers 9 bases. Trimming at V came to 2 bases and at J to 0 bases, leaving 3 bases not matched to a gene. CDR3 length equals 16 residues. Germline V gene sequence: CDR1 MGHRA, CDR2 YSYEKL.

Many counts were recorded for this clonotype. This sequence joins TRBV7-2 and TRBJ2-5; D unclear. Germline V gene sequence: CDR1 SGHTA, CDR2 FQGNSA. The CDR3 has 12 amino acids. Trimming took off 5 bases at V and 5 bases at J, with 9 bases between the two ends. CDR3 amino acids: CASSPTRETQYF. The CDR3 nucleotides are TGTGCCAGCAGCCCTACACGGGAGACCCAGTACTTC.

The CDR3 is CASSRPVQQETQYF. The CDR3 nucleotides read TGTGCCAGCAGTCGCCCGGTGCAGCAAGAGACCCAGTACTTC. The rearrangement uses TRBV6-2 or TRBV6-3 and TRBJ2-5; no definite D call. The CDR3 runs 14 residues. Trimming shortened V by 5 bases and J by 2 bases, and 12 bases separated the two germline ends. From germline, CDR1 is MNHEY and CDR2 SVGEGT.

The V gene is TRBV10-3, the J gene TRBJ2-7; perhaps D is TRBD1 or TRBD2 (5 bases each). The CDR3 spans 13 residues. Between the trimmed V and J ends, which lost 5 bases and 7 bases, there was a span of 15 bases. From germline, CDR1 is ENHRY and CDR2 SYGVKD. The chain's CDR3 is CAISLTGTGEQYF. The CDR3 nucleotides are TGTGCCATCAGTCTTACCGGGACGGGGGAGCAGTACTTC.

The V gene is TRBV5-1, the J gene TRBJ2-6; D uncertain. The germline gives CDR1 SGHRS, CDR2 YFSETQ. Trimming removed 4 bases at V and 0 bases at J, with 8 bases between. The CDR3 loop spans 15 amino acids. The CDR3 is CASSPQPSGANVLTF. CDR3 in DNA: TGCGCCAGCAGCCCACAGCCCTCTGGGGCCAACGTCCTGACTTTC.

This clonotype was counted only a few times. This rearrangement joins TRBV6-8 to TRBJ1-3; D gene uncertain. Germline-derived CDR1 and CDR2 are MNHGY and SAAAGT. V was shortened by 2 bases and J by 2 bases, with 10 bases between the two germline ends. The CDR3 length is 15 residues. The CDR3 nucleotides are TGTGCCAGCAGTTACACCGTATACACTGGAAACACCATATATTTT. It is translated as CASSYTVYTGNTIYF.

This clonotype appeared a few times. V gene TRBV27 combines with J gene TRBJ2-3, with D perhaps TRBD2 (6 bases). From germline, CDR1 is MNHEY and CDR2 SMNVEV (reference sequence). The V gene lost 2 bases and the J gene lost 3 bases, with 12 bases spanning the gap. The CDR3 is 15 residues long. CDR3 region: CASSLRRAETDTQYF. CDR3 nucleotide sequence: TGTGCCAGCAGTTTAAGGAGGGCCGAGACAGATACGCAGTATTTT.

This clonotype was recorded at least ten times. V and J are TRBV7-6 and TRBJ2-1; D may be TRBD1 (6 bases). The germline V gene encodes CDR1 SGHVS and CDR2 FNYEAQ. The CDR3 sequence is 15 residues long. Trimming shortened V by 5 bases and J by 4 bases, and 15 bases separated the two germline ends. The CDR3 loop is CASSHPGQTYNEQFF. The CDR3 coding sequence is TGTGCCAGCAGCCACCCCGGACAGACTTACAATGAGCAGTTCTTC.

This clonotype was counted at least ten times. This sequence joins TRBV7-8 and TRBJ2-2; D possibly corresponds to TRBD1 (5 bases). Germline-derived CDR1 and CDR2 are SGHVS and FQNEAQ. The V end was cut by 2 bases, the J end by 4 bases, with 8 bases between. CDR3 length equals 14 residues. The CDR3 DNA is TGTGCCAGCAGCTTACAGGGTATCACCGGGGAGCTGTTTTTT. As protein: CASSLQGITGELFF.

The V gene is TRBV11-1, the J gene TRBJ1-2; TRBD1 agrees at 8 bases. The CDR3 extends over 15 amino acids. Trimming took 5 bases from V and 8 from J; bases not matched to a gene: 13. The germline V gene has CDR1 SGHAT and CDR2 FQDESV (reference sequence). As DNA, the CDR3 is TGTGCCAGCAGCGTTTTCTCCGGGGACAGGAGAGGCTACACCTTC. Its protein is CASSVFSGDRRGYTF.

This clonotype was picked up a small number of times. The chain links TRBV2 to TRBJ1-5; unclear D gene. The germline V gene encodes CDR1 SNHLY and CDR2 FYNNEI. The V gene lost 2 bases and the J gene lost 7 bases, with 15 bases spanning the gap. The CDR3 spans 15 residues. The CDR3 loop reads CASSEYINSWQPQHF. CDR3 coding DNA: TGTGCCAGCAGTGAATATATCAACTCGTGGCAGCCCCAGCATTTT. The whole variable domain, filled in from reference TRBV2 and TRBJ1-5, reads EPEVTQTPSHQVTQMGQEVILRCVPISNHLYFYWYRQILGQKVEFLVSFYNNEISEKSEIFDDQFSVERPDGSNFTLKIRSTKLEDSAMYFCASSEYINSWQPQHFGDGTRLSIL.

This clonotype has a count of ten or more. This chain connects TRBV12-3 or TRBV12-4 to TRBJ1-5; 8 bases map to TRBD1. V lost 1 base to trimming and J lost 9 bases; unmatched junction nucleotides: 8. The CDR3 has 15 residues. The chain's CDR3 is CASSLGTGGGGPQHF. The DNA for the CDR3 is TGTGCCAGCAGTTTAGGAACAGGGGGTGGGGGGCCCCAGCATTTT.

This clonotype was observed many times. The V call is TRBV14, the J call TRBJ1-6; D not resolved. The CDR3 consists of 15 residues. The V gene's germline CDR1 is SGHDN and CDR2 FVKESK. V was cut by 2 bases and J by 6 bases, with 11 bases left in between. DNA for the CDR3: TGTGCCAGCAGCCAACAGCCTGAGGGTAATTCACCCCTCCACTTT. The encoded protein is CASSQQPEGNSPLHF.

This clonotype was seen at least ten times. V and J are TRBV12-3 or TRBV12-4 and TRBJ2-2; D not resolved. The CDR3 runs 13 residues. V was trimmed by 7 bases and J by 2 bases, leaving 8 bases between them. CDR3: CASKFSNTGELFF. CDR3 nucleotides: TGTGCCAGCAAGTTCTCCAACACCGGGGAGCTGTTTTTT.

This clonotype was recorded many times. The chain has TRBV7-8 and TRBJ1-3; weak D call: TRBD1 (5 bases). The V and J ends lost 1 base and 0 bases respectively, with 10 bases between them. Germline values: CDR1 SGHVS, CDR2 FQNEAQ. CDR3 length: 16 residues. The CDR3 DNA follows: TGTGCCAGCAGCTTAGGAGGGGCCCTCTCTGGAAACACCATATATTTT. Residues: CASSLGGALSGNTIYF.

The chain couples TRBV20-1 to TRBJ2-7; 8 bases fit TRBD2. The CDR3 loop spans 13 amino acids. Germline values: CDR1 DFQATT, CDR2 SNEGSKA (reference sequence). CDR3 bases: TGCAGCGTTAGCGGGACAAGCTCCTACGAGCAGTACTTC. As protein: CSVSGTSSYEQYF.

The CDR3 sequence is CASSAGVGGEAFF. DNA of the CDR3: TGTGCCAGCAGCGCAGGGGTAGGCGGTGAAGCTTTCTTT. The chain recombines TRBV9 with TRBJ1-1; D may be TRBD1 (6 bases). The CDR3 runs 13 residues. Per germline, CDR1 SGDLS and CDR2 YYNGEE. With 3 bases removed from V and 7 bases from J, the gap between germline ends came to 13 bases.

The chain is built from TRBV7-9 and TRBJ2-3; D not resolved. V gave up 2 bases and J gave up 11 bases, with 8 bases separating them. CDR3 length equals 11 residues. In germline, CDR1 is SEHNR, CDR2 FQNEAQ (reference sequence). CDR3 region: CASSLLRKQYF. The CDR3 DNA is TGTGCCAGCAGCTTACTCAGGAAGCAGTATTTT.

This clonotype was detected only a few times. The chain uses TRBV27 and TRBJ1-5, with D unresolved. Germline V gene data show CDR1 as MNHEY and CDR2 as SMNVEV (reference sequence). The CDR3 extends over 16 amino acids. V was shortened by 4 bases and J by 3 bases, with 16 bases between the two germline ends. CDR3 region: CASSSYPLGDNQPQHF. CDR3 DNA sequence: TGTGCCAGCAGTTCCTATCCCCTCGGGGACAATCAGCCCCAGCATTTT.

This clonotype was recorded at least ten times. CDR3 loop: CSADRGGTEAFF. The CDR3 DNA sequence: TGCAGTGCTGATCGGGGAGGAACTGAAGCTTTCTTT. V gene TRBV29-1 combines with J gene TRBJ1-1; unclear D gene. The CDR3 is 12 residues long. CDR1 and CDR2 from the germline V gene are SQVTM and ANQGSEA.

The sample holds a few counts of this clonotype. The chain uses TRBV2 and TRBJ1-5; 7 positions agree with TRBD1. In germline, CDR1 is SNHLY, CDR2 FYNNEI. Trimming removed 6 bases from V and 0 bases from J; junction bases left unmatched: 11. The CDR3 extends over 17 amino acids. The CDR3 sequence: CASSPRQGWDSNQPQHF. DNA of the CDR3: TGTGCCAGCAGCCCGAGACAGGGATGGGATAGCAATCAGCCCCAGCATTTT.

This clonotype occurred a few times. This rearrangement joins TRBV6-1 to TRBJ2-7; tentative D call: TRBD2 (5 bases). Germline V CDR1 and CDR2: MNHNS, SASEGT. Trimming left V 6 bases short and J 7 bases short, with 25 bases between. The CDR3 has 16 amino acids. CDR3: CASRSLFEGGQLEQYF. The CDR3 bases are TGTGCCAGCAGGAGCCTTTTCGAGGGCGGCCAACTGGAGCAGTACTTC.

The chain carries TRBV11-2 and TRBJ2-3; D is ambiguous. CDR1 SGHAT and CDR2 FQNNGV come from the germline V gene. The CDR3 covers 13 residues. Trimming shortened V by 4 bases and J by 8 bases, and 13 bases separated the two germline ends. The CDR3: CASSSSNQATQYF. The CDR3 DNA follows: TGTGCCAGCAGCTCCTCCAATCAGGCTACGCAGTATTTT.

The gene calls are TRBV19 and TRBJ2-7, with D tentatively TRBD2 (6 bases). Germline V gene data show CDR1 as LNHDA and CDR2 as SQIVND (reference sequence). V was pared by 7 bases and J by 2 bases, with 15 bases between. CDR3 size: 14 residues. CDR3 loop: CASNTGTGPYEQYF. DNA of the CDR3: TGTGCCAGTAACACCGGGACTGGGCCCTACGAGCAGTACTTC.

The rearrangement joins TRBV7-9 to TRBJ2-1; TRBD2 might be the D (5 bases). The CDR3 has 14 residues. Trimming stripped 3 bases from V and 6 bases from J, with 12 bases between. Germline-derived CDR1 and CDR2 are SEHNR and FQNEAQ (reference sequence). Written as DNA, the CDR3 is TGTGCCAGCAGCTTGCCTCGGACTCCCAATGAGCAGTTCTTC. This gives the protein CASSLPRTPNEQFF.